The entry that follows covers one TCR beta chain sequence. The antigen is unknown. These data belong to a study of T cell responses to AZD1222 COVID-19 vaccine. Trimming shortened V by 7 bases and J by 5 bases, and 12 bases separated the two germline ends. Germline loops: CDR1 LGHNT, CDR2 FRNRAP. CDR3 length: 13 residues. The method was immunoSEQ multiplex PCR; TCRdb's version includes in-frame clones alone and lacks a portion of them. The table shows some 180,000 clones, with 85% to 95% occurring only once. Study observations and caveats: Among the donors, most were white British and more were female, and clonal diversity was possibly underestimated. It was only a handful of AZD1222 recipients who were seropositive at baseline.

The sequence was obtained from an adult in good health. Source: peripheral blood, taken on day 0 of AZD1222 vaccination. The chain links TRBV12-5 to TRBJ1-5; D remains unclear. The CDR3 here is CASALEDYQPQHF. DNA of the CDR3: TGTGCTAGTGCCCTCGAAGACTATCAGCCCCAGCATTTT. The full variable domain, completed using reference TRBV12-5 and TRBJ1-5, is DARVTQTPRHKVTEMGQEVTMRCQPILGHNTVFWYRQTMMQGLELLAYFRNRAPLDDSGMPKDRFSAEMPDATLATLKIQPSEPRDSAVYFCASALEDYQPQHFGDGTRLSIL.